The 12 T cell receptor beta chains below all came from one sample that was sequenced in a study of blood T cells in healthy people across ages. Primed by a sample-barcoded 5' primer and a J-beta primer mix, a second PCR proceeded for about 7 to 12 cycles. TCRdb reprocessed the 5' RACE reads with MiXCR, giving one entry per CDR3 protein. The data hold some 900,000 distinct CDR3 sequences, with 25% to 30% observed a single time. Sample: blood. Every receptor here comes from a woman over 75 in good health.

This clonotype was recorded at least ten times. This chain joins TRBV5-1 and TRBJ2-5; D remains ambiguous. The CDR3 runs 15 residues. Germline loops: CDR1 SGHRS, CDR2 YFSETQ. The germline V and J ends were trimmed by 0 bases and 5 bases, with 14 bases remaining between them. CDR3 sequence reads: CASSLGRGSRETQYF. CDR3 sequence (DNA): TGCGCCAGCAGCTTGGGGAGAGGCAGTAGGGAGACCCAGTACTTC.

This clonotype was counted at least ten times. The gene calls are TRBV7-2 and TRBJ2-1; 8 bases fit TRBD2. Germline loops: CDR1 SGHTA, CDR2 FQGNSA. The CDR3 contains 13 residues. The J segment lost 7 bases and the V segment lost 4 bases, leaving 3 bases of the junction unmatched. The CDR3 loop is CASSSRGGNEQFF. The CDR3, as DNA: TGTGCCAGCAGCTCTCGGGGGGGGAATGAGCAGTTCTTC. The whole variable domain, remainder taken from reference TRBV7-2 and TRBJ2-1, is GAGVSQSPSNKVTEKGKDVELRCDPISGHTALYWYRQSLGQGLEFLIYFQGNSAPDKSGLPSDRFSAERTGGSVSTLTIQRTQQEDSAVYLCASSSRGGNEQFFGPGTRLTVL.

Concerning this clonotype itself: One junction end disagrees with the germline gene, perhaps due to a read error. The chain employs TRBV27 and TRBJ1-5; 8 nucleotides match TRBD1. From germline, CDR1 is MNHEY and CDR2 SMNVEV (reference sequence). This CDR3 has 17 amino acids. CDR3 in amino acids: CTSSLSGGPNSNQPQHF. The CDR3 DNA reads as TGTACCAGCAGTTTATCAGGGGGCCCGAATAGCAATCAGCCCCAGCATTTT.

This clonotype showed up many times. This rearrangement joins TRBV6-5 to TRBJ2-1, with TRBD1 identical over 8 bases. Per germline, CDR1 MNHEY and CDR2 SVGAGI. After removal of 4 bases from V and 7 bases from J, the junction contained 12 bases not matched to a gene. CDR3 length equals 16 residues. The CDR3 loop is CASSSPDRARLNEQFF. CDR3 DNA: TGTGCCAGCAGTTCACCGGACAGGGCGAGGCTGAATGAGCAGTTCTTC.

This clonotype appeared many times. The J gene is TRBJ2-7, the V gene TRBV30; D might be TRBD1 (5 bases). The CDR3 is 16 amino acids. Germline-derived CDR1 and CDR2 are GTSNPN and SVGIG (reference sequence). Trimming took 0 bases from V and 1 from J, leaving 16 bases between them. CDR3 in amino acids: CAWSVPNLGLSYEQYF. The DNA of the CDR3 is TGTGCCTGGAGTGTCCCCAACCTGGGGCTTTCCTACGAGCAGTACTTC.

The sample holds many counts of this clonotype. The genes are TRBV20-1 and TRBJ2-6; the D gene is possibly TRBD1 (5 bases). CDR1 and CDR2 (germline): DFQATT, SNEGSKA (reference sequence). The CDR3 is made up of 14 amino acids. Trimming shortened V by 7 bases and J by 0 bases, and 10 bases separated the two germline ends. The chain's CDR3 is CSVPQGSGANVLTF. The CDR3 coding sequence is TGCAGTGTCCCTCAGGGCTCTGGGGCCAACGTCCTGACTTTC.

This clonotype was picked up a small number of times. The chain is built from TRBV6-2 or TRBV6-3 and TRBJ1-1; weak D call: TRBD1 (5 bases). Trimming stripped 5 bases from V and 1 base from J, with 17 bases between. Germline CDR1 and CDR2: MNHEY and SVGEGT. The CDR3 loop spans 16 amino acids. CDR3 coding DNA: TGTGCCAGCAGTAACTTCCTTGGACAAAAGAACACTGAAGCTTTCTTT. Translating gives CASSNFLGQKNTEAFF.

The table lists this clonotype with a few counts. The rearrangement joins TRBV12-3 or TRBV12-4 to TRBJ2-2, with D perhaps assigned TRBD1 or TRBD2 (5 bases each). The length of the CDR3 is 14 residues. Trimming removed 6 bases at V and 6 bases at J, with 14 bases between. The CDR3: CASRAAGAAGELFF. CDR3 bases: TGTGCCAGCAGAGCTGCCGGGGCCGCCGGGGAGCTGTTTTTT.

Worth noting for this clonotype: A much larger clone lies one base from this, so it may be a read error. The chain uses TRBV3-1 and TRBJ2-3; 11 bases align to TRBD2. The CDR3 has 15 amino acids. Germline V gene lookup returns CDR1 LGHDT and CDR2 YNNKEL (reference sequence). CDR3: CASRPLAGGSDTRYF. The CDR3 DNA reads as TGTGCCAGCAGGCCTTTAGCGGGGGGGTCAGATACGCGGTATTTT.

CDR3 bases: TGTGCCAGCAGCCCAGGGGCGGGGGACAGTACTAACTATGGCTACACCTTC. Protein sequence: CASSPGAGDSTNYGYTF. V is TRBV7-2 and J is TRBJ1-2; the match to TRBD1 covers 7 bases. The V gene end was trimmed by 5 bases and the J gene end by 0 bases; junction bases not matched to a gene: 12. Germline CDR1 reads SGHTA; CDR2 reads FQGNSA. The CDR3 has 17 amino acids.

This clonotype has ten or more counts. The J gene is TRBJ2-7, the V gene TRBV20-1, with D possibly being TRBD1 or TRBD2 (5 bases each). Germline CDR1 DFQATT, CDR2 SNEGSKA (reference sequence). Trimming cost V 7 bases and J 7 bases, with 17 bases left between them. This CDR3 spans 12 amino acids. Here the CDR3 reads CSVAGRSGEQYF. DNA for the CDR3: TGCAGTGTCGCAGGGAGATCGGGAGAGCAGTACTTC.

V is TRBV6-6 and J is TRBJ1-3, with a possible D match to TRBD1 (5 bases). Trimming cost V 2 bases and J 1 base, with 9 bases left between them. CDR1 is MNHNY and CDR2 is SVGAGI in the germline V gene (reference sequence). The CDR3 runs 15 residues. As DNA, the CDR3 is TGTGCCAGCAGTTACACAGGATCTTCTGGAAACACCATATATTTT. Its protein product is CASSYTGSSGNTIYF.